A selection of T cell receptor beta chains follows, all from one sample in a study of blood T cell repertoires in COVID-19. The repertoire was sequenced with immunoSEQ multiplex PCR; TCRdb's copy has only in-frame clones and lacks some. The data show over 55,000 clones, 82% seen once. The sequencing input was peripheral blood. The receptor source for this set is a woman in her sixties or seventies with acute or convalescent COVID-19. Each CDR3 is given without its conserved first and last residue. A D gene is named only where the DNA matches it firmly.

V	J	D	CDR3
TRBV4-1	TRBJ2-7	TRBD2	ASSQPGTSGALGEQY
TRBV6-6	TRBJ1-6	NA	ASSYGHNSPLH
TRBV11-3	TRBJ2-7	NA	ASTERGTSYEQY
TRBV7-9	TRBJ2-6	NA	ASSLVAGANVLT
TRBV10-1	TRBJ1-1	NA	ASSESRGITEAF
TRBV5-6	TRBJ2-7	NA	ASSSRRTAYLYEQY
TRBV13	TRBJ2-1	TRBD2	ASSSRAGSSYNEQF
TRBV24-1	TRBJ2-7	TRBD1	ATSEGQGDPYEQY
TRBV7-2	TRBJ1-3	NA	ASGRQALSGNTIY
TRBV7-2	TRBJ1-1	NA	ASRIQVTNTEAF
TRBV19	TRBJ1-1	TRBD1	ASSGDRGRHTEAF
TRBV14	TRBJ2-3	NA	ASSPDLRGSDTQY
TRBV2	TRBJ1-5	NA	ASSEGGYSNQPQH
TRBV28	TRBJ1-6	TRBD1	ASRTNRGSNSPLH
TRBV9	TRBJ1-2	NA	ASSGAQGIYGYT
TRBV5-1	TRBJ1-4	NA	ASSWGGQTIANEKLF
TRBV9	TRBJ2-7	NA	ASSAAGEQY
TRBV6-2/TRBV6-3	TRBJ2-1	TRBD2	ASSHERGLGNEQF
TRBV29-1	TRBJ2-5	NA	SARHQFARLETQY
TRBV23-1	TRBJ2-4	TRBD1	ASSRQDRACFGKNIQY
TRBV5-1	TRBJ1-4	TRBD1	ASSLVGTDNEKLF
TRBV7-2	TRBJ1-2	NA	ASSFRGGIRGYGYT
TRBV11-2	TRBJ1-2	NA	ASSLGAGFYGYT
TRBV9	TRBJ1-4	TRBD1	ASSSGGTGPATNEKLF
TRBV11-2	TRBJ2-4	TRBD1	ASSRGGENIQY
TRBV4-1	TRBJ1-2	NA	ASSQAVANYGYT
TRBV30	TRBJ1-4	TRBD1	AWRIAGGPEKLF
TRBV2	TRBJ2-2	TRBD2	ASSVGTGGTGELF
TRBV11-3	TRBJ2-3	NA	ASSLTSGFTDTQY
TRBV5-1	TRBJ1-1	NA	ASSFSGGPDTEAF
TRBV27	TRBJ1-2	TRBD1	ASRGQAHYGYT
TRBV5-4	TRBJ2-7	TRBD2	ASSFGTSGGPGEQY
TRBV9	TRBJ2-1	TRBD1	ASSPRQGEGVNEQF
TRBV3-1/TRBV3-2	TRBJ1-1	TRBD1	ASSNRDRANTEAF
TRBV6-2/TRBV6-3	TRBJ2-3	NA	ASSYNEATDTQY
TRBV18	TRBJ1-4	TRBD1	ASSQDRGPTNEKLF
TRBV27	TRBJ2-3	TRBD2	ASSSPSGALTDTQY
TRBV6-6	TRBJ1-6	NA	ASSLANSPLH
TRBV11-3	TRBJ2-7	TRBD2	ASSPGRGEQY
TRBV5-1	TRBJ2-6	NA	ASSGGSSGANVLT
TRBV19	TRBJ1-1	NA	ASSGPGSTEAF
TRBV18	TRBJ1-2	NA	ASSQRTSGYT
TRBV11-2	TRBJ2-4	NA	ASSAGAKNIQY
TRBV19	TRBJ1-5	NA	ASSIWTGDQPQH